The 5 T cell receptor beta chains in this list originate from one sample, sequenced in a study of cytomegalovirus exposure and HLA in healthy donors. 13 Jbeta primers and 60 Vbeta primers were used for the PCR. Only in-frame clones appear in the TCRdb table, and some are missing; sequencing was by immunoSEQ multiplex PCR. Seen here are 120,000 or so clones, approximately 78% observed once, and the top ten hold 1.3%. Sample: PBMCs. The receptors here all came from a woman aged 25 to 39 in good health and CMV-seronegative.

This rearrangement joins TRBV15 to TRBJ2-5; no reliable D call. Per germline, CDR1 LNHNV and CDR2 YYDKDF (reference sequence). CDR3 size: 14 residues. Trimming removed 2 bases at V and 1 base at J, with 8 bases between. CDR3 sequence reads: CATSRPSRQETQYF. In DNA form, the CDR3 reads TGTGCCACCAGCAGACCGTCCCGCCAAGAGACCCAGTACTTC.

The J gene is TRBJ2-7, the V gene TRBV29-1; D remains ambiguous. The CDR3 spans 11 residues. The V end was cut by 6 bases, the J end by 7 bases, with 13 bases between. CDR1 SQVTM and CDR2 ANQGSEA come from the germline V gene. CDR3 in DNA: TGCAGCGTCCAATGGGCCAGTGAGCAGTACTTC. Encoded protein: CSVQWASEQYF.

This chain uses TRBV19 with TRBJ1-5; D is unresolved. The CDR3 length is 12 residues. The V gene's germline CDR1 is LNHDA and CDR2 SQIVND (reference sequence). V lost 5 bases to trimming and J lost 4 bases, with 6 bases between them. CDR3 nucleotide sequence: TGTGCCAGTAGTGGCCCGAATCAGCCCCAGCATTTT. It codes for CASSGPNQPQHF.

The chain is built from TRBV19 and TRBJ1-5, with D possibly matching TRBD1 (6 bases). This CDR3 region has 13 residues. The germline gives CDR1 LNHDA, CDR2 SQIVND (reference sequence). Trimming stripped 1 base from V and 9 bases from J, with 10 bases between. CDR3 bases: TGTGCCAGTAGTATAGGCAGGGGCGGGCCCCAGCATTTT. Translation gives CASSIGRGGPQHF.

The chain combines TRBV28 with TRBJ1-1, with 8 nucleotides matching TRBD1. The CDR3 has 14 amino acids. Germline lookup yields CDR1 MDHEN and CDR2 SYDVKM. V was pared by 6 bases and J by 6 bases, with 9 bases of the junction left unmatched. The CDR3, as DNA: TGTGCCAGCAGGAGACAGGGGCAGGTCGCTGAAGCTTTCTTT. Amino acid sequence: CASRRQGQVAEAFF.